This T cell receptor (beta chain) is from a study of blood T cell repertoires in COVID-19. Authors' methods: Amplification with reference gene primers provided the estimates of nucleated cell counts. Data came from immunoSEQ multiplex PCR; TCRdb stores just in-frame clones and leaves some out. That table is the source of V, J and clone size, and D and trimming were worked out from the DNA. The repertoire holds hundreds of thousands of clones, with 80% to 90% as singletons. V was pared by 7 bases and J by 8 bases, with 10 bases between. The CDR3 loop spans 11 amino acids. Germline lookup yields CDR1 SGHRS and CDR2 YFSETQ.

Material for sequencing was PBMCs or T cells enriched from blood (not recorded which). The receptor was derived from a man aged 30-40 years who had recovered from COVID-19. The V gene is TRBV5-1, the J gene TRBJ2-1, with a weak D call TRBD2 (5 bases). CDR3 sequence: CASGLVDEQFF. Written as DNA, the CDR3 is TGCGCCAGCGGACTGGTGGATGAGCAGTTCTTC. Combining the CDR3 with reference TRBV5-1 and TRBJ2-1 gives the whole variable domain KAGVTQTPRYLIKTRGQQVTLSCSPISGHRSVSWYQQTPGQGLQFLFEYFSETQRNKGNFPGRFSGRQFSNSRSEMNVSTLELGDSALYLCASGLVDEQFFGPGTRLTVL.